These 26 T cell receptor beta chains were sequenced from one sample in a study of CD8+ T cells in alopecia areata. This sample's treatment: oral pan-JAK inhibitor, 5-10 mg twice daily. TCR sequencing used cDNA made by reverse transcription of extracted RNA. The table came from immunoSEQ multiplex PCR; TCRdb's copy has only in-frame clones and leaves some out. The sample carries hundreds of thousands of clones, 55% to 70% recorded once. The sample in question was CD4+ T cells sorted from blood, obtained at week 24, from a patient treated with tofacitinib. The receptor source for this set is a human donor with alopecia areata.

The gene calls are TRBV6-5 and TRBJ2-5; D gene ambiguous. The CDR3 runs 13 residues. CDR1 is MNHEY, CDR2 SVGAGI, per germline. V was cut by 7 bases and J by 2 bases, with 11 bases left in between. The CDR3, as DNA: TGTGCCAGCACCAACAGACTTCAAGAGACCCAGTACTTC. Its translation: CASTNRLQETQYF.

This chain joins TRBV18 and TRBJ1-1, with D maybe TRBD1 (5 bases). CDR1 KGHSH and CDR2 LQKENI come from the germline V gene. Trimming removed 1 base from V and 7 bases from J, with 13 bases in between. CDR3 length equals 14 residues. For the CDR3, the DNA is TGTGCCAGCTCACCACAGGGGCAACGGGATGAAGCTTTCTTT. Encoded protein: CASSPQGQRDEAFF.

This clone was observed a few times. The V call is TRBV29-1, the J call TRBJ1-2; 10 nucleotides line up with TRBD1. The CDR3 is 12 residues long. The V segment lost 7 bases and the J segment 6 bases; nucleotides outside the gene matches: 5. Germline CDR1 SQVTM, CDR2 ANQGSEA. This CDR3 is CSARDRGDGYTF. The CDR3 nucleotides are TGCAGCGCAAGGGACAGGGGCGATGGCTACACCTTC.

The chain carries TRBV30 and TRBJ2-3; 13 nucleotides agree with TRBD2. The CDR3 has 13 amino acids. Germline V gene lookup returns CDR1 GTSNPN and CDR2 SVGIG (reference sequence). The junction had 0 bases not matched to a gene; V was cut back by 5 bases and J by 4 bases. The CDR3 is CAWGLAGADTQYF. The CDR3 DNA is TGTGCCTGGGGACTAGCGGGAGCAGATACGCAGTATTTT.

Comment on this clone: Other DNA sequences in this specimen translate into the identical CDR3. The CDR3 protein is CAWSGGGNYGYTF. In DNA, the CDR3 is TGTGCCTGGAGTGGTGGGGGCAACTATGGCTACACCTTC. The chain recombines TRBV30 with TRBJ1-2; maybe TRBD1 (6 bases). Germline V gene sequence: CDR1 GTSNPN, CDR2 SVGIG (reference sequence). Trimming took 1 base from V and 2 from J, leaving 8 bases between them. The CDR3 length is 13 residues.

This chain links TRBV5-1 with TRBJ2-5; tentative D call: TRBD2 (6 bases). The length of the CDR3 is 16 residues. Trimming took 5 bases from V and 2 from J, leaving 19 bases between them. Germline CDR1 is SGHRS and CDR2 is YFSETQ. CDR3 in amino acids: CASRVAGSPIQETQYF. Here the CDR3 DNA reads TGCGCCAGCAGGGTTGCGGGGAGTCCCATTCAAGAGACCCAGTACTTC.

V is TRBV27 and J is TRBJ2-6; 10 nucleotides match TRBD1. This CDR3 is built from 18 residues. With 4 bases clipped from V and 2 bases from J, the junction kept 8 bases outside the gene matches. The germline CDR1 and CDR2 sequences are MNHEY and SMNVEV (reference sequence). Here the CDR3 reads CASSSRQGAGTGANVLTF. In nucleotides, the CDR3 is TGTGCCAGCAGTTCCCGACAGGGGGCAGGTACTGGGGCCAACGTCCTGACTTTC.

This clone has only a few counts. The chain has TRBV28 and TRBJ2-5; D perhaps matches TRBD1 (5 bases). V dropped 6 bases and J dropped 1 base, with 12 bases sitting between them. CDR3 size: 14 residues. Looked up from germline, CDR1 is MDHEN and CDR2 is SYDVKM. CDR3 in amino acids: CASSLTDSQETQYF. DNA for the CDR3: TGTGCCAGCAGCCTAACCGACAGCCAAGAGACCCAGTACTTC.

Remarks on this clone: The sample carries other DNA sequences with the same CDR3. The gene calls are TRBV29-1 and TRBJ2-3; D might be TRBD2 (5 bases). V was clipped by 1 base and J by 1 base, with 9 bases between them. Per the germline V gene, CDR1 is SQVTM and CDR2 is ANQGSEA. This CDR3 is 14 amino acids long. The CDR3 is CSVEGAGGTDTQYF. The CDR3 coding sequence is TGCAGCGTTGAAGGGGCGGGTGGCACAGATACGCAGTATTTT.

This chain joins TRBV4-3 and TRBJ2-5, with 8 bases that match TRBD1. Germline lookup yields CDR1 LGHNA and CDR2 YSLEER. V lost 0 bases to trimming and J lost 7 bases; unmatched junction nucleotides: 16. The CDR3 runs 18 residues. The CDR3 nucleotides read TGCGCCAGCAGCCAAGACCCAAATGGGGCAGGGGGCGTAGGGACCCAGTACTTC. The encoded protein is CASSQDPNGAGGVGTQYF.

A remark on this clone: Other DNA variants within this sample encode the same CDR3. The CDR3 here is CASSQPGQGTEAFF. Here the CDR3 DNA reads TGCGCCAGCAGCCAACCGGGCCAGGGGACTGAAGCTTTCTTT. The chain combines TRBV4-1 with TRBJ1-1; the D gene is possibly TRBD1 (6 bases). CDR1 and CDR2 from the germline V gene are MGHRA and YSYEKL. The CDR3 length is 14 residues. V was trimmed by 2 bases and J by 5 bases, leaving 12 bases between them.

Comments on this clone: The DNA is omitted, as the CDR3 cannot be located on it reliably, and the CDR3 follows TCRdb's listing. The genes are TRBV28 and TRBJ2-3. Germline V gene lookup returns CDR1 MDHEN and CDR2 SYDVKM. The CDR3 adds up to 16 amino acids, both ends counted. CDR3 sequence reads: CASRLSGLGGTDTQYF.

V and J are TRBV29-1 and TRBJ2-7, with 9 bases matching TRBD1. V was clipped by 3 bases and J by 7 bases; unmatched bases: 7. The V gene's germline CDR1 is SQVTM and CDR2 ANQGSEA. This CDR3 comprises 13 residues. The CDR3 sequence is CSVDLQGAREQYF. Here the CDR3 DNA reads TGCAGCGTTGATTTACAGGGGGCAAGGGAGCAGTACTTC.

The CDR3 nucleotides read TGTGCCAGCAGCTACCTCAGGGCGAACACCGGGGAGCTGTTTTTT. Amino acid sequence: CASSYLRANTGELFF. The genes are TRBV9 and TRBJ2-2; tentative D call: TRBD1 (5 bases). V was shortened by 4 bases and J by 0 bases, with 10 bases between the two germline ends. CDR3 size: 15 residues. Germline loops: CDR1 SGDLS, CDR2 YYNGEE. The variable domain in full, with the rest retrieved from reference TRBV9 and TRBJ2-2, is DSGVTQTPKHLITATGQRVTLRCSPRSGDLSVYWYQQSLDQGLQFLIQYYNGEERAKGNILERFSAQQFPDLHSELNLSSLELGDSALYFCASSYLRANTGELFFGEGSRLTVL.

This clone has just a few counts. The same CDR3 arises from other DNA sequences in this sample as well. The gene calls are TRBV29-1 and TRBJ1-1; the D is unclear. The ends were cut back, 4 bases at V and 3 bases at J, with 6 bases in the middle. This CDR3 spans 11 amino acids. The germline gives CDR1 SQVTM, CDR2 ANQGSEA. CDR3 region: CSVGSDTEAFF. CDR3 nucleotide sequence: TGCAGCGTTGGGTCAGACACTGAAGCTTTCTTT.

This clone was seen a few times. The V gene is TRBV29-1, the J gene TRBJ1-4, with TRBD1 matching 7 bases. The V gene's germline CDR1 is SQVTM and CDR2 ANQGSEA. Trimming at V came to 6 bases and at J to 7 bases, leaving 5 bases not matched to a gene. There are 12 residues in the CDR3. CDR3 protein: CSVGGFGEKLFF. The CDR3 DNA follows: TGCAGCGTAGGGGGCTTCGGTGAAAAACTGTTTTTT.

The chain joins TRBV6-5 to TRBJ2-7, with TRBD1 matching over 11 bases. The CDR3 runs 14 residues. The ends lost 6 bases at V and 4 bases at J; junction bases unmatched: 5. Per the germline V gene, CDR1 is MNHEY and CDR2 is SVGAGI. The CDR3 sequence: CASSPGQGEYEQYF. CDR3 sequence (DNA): TGTGCCAGCAGCCCGGGACAGGGGGAATACGAGCAGTACTTC.

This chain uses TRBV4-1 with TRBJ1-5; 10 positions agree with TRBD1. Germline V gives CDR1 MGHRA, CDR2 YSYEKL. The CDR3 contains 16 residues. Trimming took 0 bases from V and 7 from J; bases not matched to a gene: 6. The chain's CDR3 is CASSQEGQGLRQPQHF. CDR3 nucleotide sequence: TGCGCCAGCAGCCAAGAGGGACAGGGGCTTCGCCAGCCCCAGCATTTT.

Here the CDR3 reads CACRSPTYEQYF. DNA for the CDR3: TGTGCCTGCCGGTCACCGACCTACGAGCAGTACTTC. The chain recombines TRBV2 with TRBJ2-7, with D unresolved. CDR3 size: 12 residues. V was trimmed by 11 bases and J by 2 bases, leaving 13 bases between them. CDR1 is SNHLY, CDR2 FYNNEI, per germline.

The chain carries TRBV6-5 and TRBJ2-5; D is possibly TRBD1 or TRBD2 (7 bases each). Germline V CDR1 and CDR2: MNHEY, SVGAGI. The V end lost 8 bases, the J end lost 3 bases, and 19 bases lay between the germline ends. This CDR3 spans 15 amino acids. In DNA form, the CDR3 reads TGTGCCAGCCGGCAGGGGGGGGGATCGGAAGAGACCCAGTACTTC. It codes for CASRQGGGSEETQYF.

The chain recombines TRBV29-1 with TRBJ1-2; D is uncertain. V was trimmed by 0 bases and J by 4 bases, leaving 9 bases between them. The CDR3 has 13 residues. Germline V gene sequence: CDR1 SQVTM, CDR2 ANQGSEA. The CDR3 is CSVEDLRPYGYTF. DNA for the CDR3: TGCAGCGTTGAAGATCTAAGGCCCTATGGCTACACCTTC.

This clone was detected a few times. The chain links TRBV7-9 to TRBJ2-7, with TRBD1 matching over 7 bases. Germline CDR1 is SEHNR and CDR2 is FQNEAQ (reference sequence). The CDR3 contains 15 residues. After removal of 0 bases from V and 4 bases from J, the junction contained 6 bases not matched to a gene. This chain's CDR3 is CASSLAGAGGYEQYF. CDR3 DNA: TGTGCCAGCAGCTTAGCGGGCGCAGGGGGTTACGAGCAGTACTTC. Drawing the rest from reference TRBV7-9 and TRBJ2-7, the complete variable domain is DTGVSQNPRHKITKRGQNVTFRCDPISEHNRLYWYRQTLGQGPEFLTYFQNEAQLEKSRLLSDRFSAERPKGSFSTLEIQRTEQGDSAMYLCASSLAGAGGYEQYFGPGTRLTVT.

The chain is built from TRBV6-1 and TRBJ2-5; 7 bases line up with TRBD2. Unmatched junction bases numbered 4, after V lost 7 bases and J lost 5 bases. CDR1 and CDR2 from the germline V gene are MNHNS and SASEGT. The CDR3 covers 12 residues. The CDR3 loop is CASKFGGETQYF. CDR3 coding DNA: TGTGCCAGCAAGTTCGGGGGGGAGACCCAGTACTTC.

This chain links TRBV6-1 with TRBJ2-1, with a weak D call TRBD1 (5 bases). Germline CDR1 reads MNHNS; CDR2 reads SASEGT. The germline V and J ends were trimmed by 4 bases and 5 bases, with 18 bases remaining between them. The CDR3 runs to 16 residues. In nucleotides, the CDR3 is TGTGCCAGCAGTGGGGAAGGGGCAGGGTTCCACAATGAGCAGTTCTTC. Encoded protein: CASSGEGAGFHNEQFF.

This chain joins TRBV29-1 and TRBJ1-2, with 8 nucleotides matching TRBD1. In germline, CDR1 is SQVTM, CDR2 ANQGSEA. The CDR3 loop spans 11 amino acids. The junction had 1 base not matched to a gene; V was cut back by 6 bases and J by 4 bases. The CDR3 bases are TGCAGCGTGACAGGGGTCTATGGCTACACCTTC. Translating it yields CSVTGVYGYTF.

CDR3 nucleotides: TGTGCCAGCAGCCGTAGGAGGGTCCAAGAGACCCAGTACTTC. Amino acid sequence: CASSRRRVQETQYF. This sequence joins TRBV7-2 and TRBJ2-5, with D maybe TRBD2 (6 bases). The CDR3 totals 14 residues. Trimming took off 5 bases at V and 1 base at J, with 11 bases between the two ends. The V gene's germline CDR1 is SGHTA and CDR2 FQGNSA.